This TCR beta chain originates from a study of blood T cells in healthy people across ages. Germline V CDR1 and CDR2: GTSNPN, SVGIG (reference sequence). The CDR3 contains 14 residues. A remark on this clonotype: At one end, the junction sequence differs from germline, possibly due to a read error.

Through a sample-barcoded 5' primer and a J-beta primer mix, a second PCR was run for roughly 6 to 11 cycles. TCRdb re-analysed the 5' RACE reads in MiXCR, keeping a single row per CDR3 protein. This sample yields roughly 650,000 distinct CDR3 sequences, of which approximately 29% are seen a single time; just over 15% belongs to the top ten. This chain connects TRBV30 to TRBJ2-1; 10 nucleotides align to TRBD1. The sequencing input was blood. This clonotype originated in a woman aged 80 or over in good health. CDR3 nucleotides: TGTGCCCGGAGTCTAGGGACAGGGGATGATGAGCAGTTCTTC. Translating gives CARSLGTGDDEQFF.